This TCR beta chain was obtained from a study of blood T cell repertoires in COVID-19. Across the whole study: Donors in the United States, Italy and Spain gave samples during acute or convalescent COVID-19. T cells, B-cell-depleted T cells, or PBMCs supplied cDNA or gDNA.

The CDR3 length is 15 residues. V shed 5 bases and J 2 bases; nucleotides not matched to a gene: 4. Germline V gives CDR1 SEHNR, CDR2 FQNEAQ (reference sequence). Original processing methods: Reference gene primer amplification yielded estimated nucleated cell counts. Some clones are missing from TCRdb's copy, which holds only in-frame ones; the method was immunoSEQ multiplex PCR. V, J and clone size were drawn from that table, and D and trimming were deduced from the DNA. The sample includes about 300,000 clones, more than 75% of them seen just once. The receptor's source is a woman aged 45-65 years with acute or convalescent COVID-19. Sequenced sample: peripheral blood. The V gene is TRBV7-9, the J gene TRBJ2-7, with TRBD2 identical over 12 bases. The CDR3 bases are TGTGCCAGCAGCCCTTGGACTAGCGGGGCCTACGAGCAGTACTTC. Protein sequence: CASSPWTSGAYEQYF.